The 2 T cell receptor beta chains below all came from one sample that was sequenced in a study of blood T cells in healthy people across ages. The second PCR ran roughly 6 to 11 cycles with a sample-barcoded 5' primer and J-beta primers. TCRdb redid the calling of the 5' RACE reads with MiXCR, one entry per CDR3 protein. This table holds around 1,600,000 distinct CDR3 sequences, under 55% found once. The sample consisted of blood. The origin of the receptors is a woman in her late teens or twenties in good health.

There are a few counts of this clonotype. The chain carries TRBV20-1 and TRBJ2-7; TRBD2 matches at 9 bases. With V trimmed by 0 bases and J by 3 bases, 9 bases remained unmatched. Germline V gene sequence: CDR1 DFQATT, CDR2 SNEGSKA (reference sequence). This CDR3 is 16 amino acids long. CDR3 residues: CSARDQEAGGLYEQYF. The CDR3 bases are TGCAGTGCTAGAGATCAGGAAGCGGGGGGTCTCTACGAGCAGTACTTC.

V usage is TRBV3-1 and J usage is TRBJ2-5, with D hard to call. CDR3 length: 12 residues. The V and J ends lost 2 bases and 11 bases respectively, with 12 bases between them. Germline values: CDR1 LGHDT, CDR2 YNNKEL (reference sequence). CDR3 sequence: CASSQNLGEQYF. CDR3 bases: TGTGCCAGCAGCCAAAACTTGGGTGAGCAGTACTTC.